The next 28 T cell receptor beta chains were all read from a single sample in a study of blood T cell repertoires in COVID-19. Method: immunoSEQ multiplex PCR; TCRdb's copy keeps in-frame clones and lacks some. The sample lists about 300,000 clones; just over 90% were seen once. The specimen sequenced was peripheral blood. The receptors here all came from a woman in her 30s with COVID-19, enrolled during active disease.

This rearrangement joins TRBV4-1 to TRBJ2-2; 8 bases fit TRBD2. The CDR3 is 16 residues long. J gave up 3 bases and V 5 bases, and 8 bases lay outside the gene matches. Germline values: CDR1 MGHRA, CDR2 YSYEKL. DNA of the CDR3: TGCGCCAGCAGCGGACCACTAGCGGCAGACACCGGGGAGCTGTTTTTT. This sequence encodes CASSGPLAADTGELFF.

The CDR3 DNA is TGTGCCAGCAGCTTCAGGGCCGGGACAGGGACGTGGTATGAGCAGTTCTTC. This encodes CASSFRAGTGTWYEQFF. The chain combines TRBV11-2 with TRBJ2-1; 9 nucleotides agree with TRBD1. The length of the CDR3 is 17 residues. The V gene end was trimmed by 3 bases and the J gene end by 8 bases; junction bases not matched to a gene: 14. Germline-derived CDR1 and CDR2 are SGHAT and FQNNGV.

The chain carries TRBV4-2 and TRBJ1-6, with 8 positions matching TRBD1. Germline CDR1 LGHNA, CDR2 YNFKEQ. V shed 1 base and J 10 bases; nucleotides not matched to a gene: 12. This CDR3 spans 17 amino acids. DNA for the CDR3: TGTGCCAGCAGCCAAGCCACACCGGGACAGGCACCCTCACCCCTCCACTTT. This gives the protein CASSQATPGQAPSPLHF.

The J gene is TRBJ2-2, the V gene TRBV6-5; D is possibly TRBD2 (5 bases). CDR1 MNHEY and CDR2 SVGAGI come from the germline V gene. Trimming took off 0 bases at V and 4 bases at J, with 9 bases between the two ends. The CDR3 has 15 residues. The CDR3: CASSYSRGRTGELFF. In nucleotides, the CDR3 is TGTGCCAGCAGTTACTCGAGAGGGCGCACCGGGGAGCTGTTTTTT.

The V and J genes are TRBV29-1 and TRBJ2-1; 7 bases align to TRBD2. Looked up from germline, CDR1 is SQVTM and CDR2 is ANQGSEA. This CDR3 is built from 14 residues. V gave up 6 bases and J gave up 4 bases; unmatched junction bases: 9. CDR3 protein: CSVLPGLQYNEQFF. In nucleotides, the CDR3 is TGCAGCGTGTTACCGGGACTACAGTACAATGAGCAGTTCTTC.

The chain couples TRBV5-8 to TRBJ1-3, with D tentatively TRBD1 (5 bases). This CDR3 contains 15 residues. Trimming took 2 bases from V and 4 from J, leaving 13 bases between them. CDR1 and CDR2 from the germline V gene are SGHTS and YDEGEE. CDR3 sequence: CASSLRRTIGNTIYF. The CDR3 region has the DNA TGTGCCAGCAGCTTAAGGCGGACAATCGGAAACACCATATATTTT.

This chain uses TRBV3-1 (or the pseudogene TRBV3-2) with TRBJ2-5; D not resolved. Germline V gene sequence: CDR1 LGHDT, CDR2 YNNKEL (reference sequence). Trimming stripped 3 bases from V and 5 bases from J, with 16 bases between. The CDR3 runs 15 residues. The CDR3: CASSQATTGTETQYF. CDR3 in DNA: TGTGCCAGCAGCCAGGCTACGACTGGAACCGAGACCCAGTACTTC.

The rearrangement uses TRBV7-9 and TRBJ1-1; perhaps TRBD1 as D (5 bases). Germline V lookup: CDR1 SEHNR, CDR2 FQNEAQ (reference sequence). The CDR3 runs 14 residues. V lost 6 bases and J lost 0, with 11 bases in between. The CDR3 coding sequence is TGTGCCAGCAGGCCGACAGAGCTGAACACTGAAGCTTTCTTT. This gives the protein CASRPTELNTEAFF.

The V and J genes are TRBV7-6 and TRBJ2-7, with TRBD1 matching 8 bases. In germline, CDR1 is SGHVS, CDR2 FNYEAQ. This CDR3 region has 16 residues. Germline trimming cut 1 base from V and 4 bases from J; bases unmatched to any gene: 9. The chain's CDR3 is CASSLELGQGGYEQYF. The DNA for the CDR3 is TGTGCCAGCAGCTTAGAACTCGGACAGGGCGGATACGAGCAGTACTTC.

The V and J genes are TRBV5-6 and TRBJ2-2; D remains unclear. The CDR3 is 14 amino acids. With 2 bases removed from V and 6 bases from J, the gap between germline ends came to 11 bases. CDR1 SGHDT and CDR2 YYEEEE come from the germline V gene. CDR3: CASSFISSSGELFF. CDR3 nucleotide sequence: TGTGCCAGCAGCTTTATTTCGAGTTCCGGGGAGCTGTTTTTT.

The chain uses TRBV30 and TRBJ1-1; no definite D call. V gave up 0 bases and J gave up 2 bases, with 7 bases separating them. This CDR3 region has 13 residues. The germline CDR1 and CDR2 sequences are GTSNPN and SVGIG (reference sequence). CDR3 bases: TGTGCCTGGAGTGTTTTCAGAAACACTGAAGCTTTCTTT. This translates into CAWSVFRNTEAFF.

This clone is a singleton in its sample. This chain links TRBV10-2 with TRBJ2-7; the D gene is possibly TRBD2 (6 bases). The germline V gene encodes CDR1 WSHSY and CDR2 SAAADI. The CDR3 has 14 amino acids. Trimming cost V 4 bases and J 7 bases, with 17 bases left between them. CDR3 amino acids: CASSGGLWAGEQYF. In DNA, the CDR3 is TGCGCCAGCAGTGGGGGGTTATGGGCGGGGGAGCAGTACTTC.

V usage is TRBV5-1 and J usage is TRBJ1-5; D gene ambiguous. CDR3 length equals 13 residues. V was cut by 3 bases and J by 6 bases, with 10 bases left in between. Germline V gene sequence: CDR1 SGHRS, CDR2 YFSETQ. This CDR3 is CASSYGGGQPQHF. The CDR3 DNA sequence: TGCGCCAGCAGCTACGGCGGCGGTCAGCCCCAGCATTTT. Filled out from reference TRBV5-1 and TRBJ1-5, the complete variable domain reads KAGVTQTPRYLIKTRGQQVTLSCSPISGHRSVSWYQQTPGQGLQFLFEYFSETQRNKGNFPGRFSGRQFSNSRSEMNVSTLELGDSALYLCASSYGGGQPQHFGDGTRLSIL.

V is TRBV11-2 and J is TRBJ2-7; the match to TRBD2 covers 8 bases. V shed 6 bases and J 3 bases; nucleotides not matched to a gene: 7. CDR1 SGHAT and CDR2 FQNNGV come from the germline V gene. CDR3 length: 14 residues. The CDR3 sequence is CASSPSGTSYEQYF. CDR3 DNA: TGTGCCAGCAGTCCCTCCGGGACTAGCTACGAGCAGTACTTC.

The J gene is TRBJ1-5, the V gene TRBV28; TRBD1 might be the D (6 bases). Per the germline V gene, CDR1 is MDHEN and CDR2 is SYDVKM. This CDR3 has 12 amino acids. V lost 9 bases, J lost 2 bases, and 8 bases lay in between. The CDR3 protein is CASYRGNQPQHF. CDR3 in DNA: TGTGCCAGTTACAGGGGCAATCAGCCCCAGCATTTT.

This chain joins TRBV28 and TRBJ2-2, with TRBD1 matching over 7 bases. Germline loops: CDR1 MDHEN, CDR2 SYDVKM. The CDR3 has 17 residues. J lost 0 bases, V lost 1 base, and 5 bases had no gene match. As DNA, the CDR3 is TGTGCCAGCAGTTTATTAGGTGGGACAGCGAACACCGGGGAGCTGTTTTTT. It codes for CASSLLGGTANTGELFF.

This chain links TRBV6-5 with TRBJ1-5, with D uncertain. With 6 bases removed from V and 4 bases from J, the gap between germline ends came to 16 bases. Germline V gene data show CDR1 as MNHEY and CDR2 as SVGAGI. The CDR3 is made up of 15 amino acids. In nucleotides, the CDR3 is TGTGCCAGCAGCAAAACGGGAAGATGGAATCAGCCCCAGCATTTT. Amino acid sequence: CASSKTGRWNQPQHF.

The chain joins TRBV7-9 to TRBJ2-7, with D hard to call. The CDR3 is made up of 13 amino acids. CDR1 and CDR2 from the germline V gene are SEHNR and FQNEAQ (reference sequence). V lost 1 base to trimming and J lost 3 bases, with 7 bases between them. The CDR3 coding sequence is TGTGCCAGCAGCTTAGAACGGTTCTACGAGCAGTACTTC. Translating it yields CASSLERFYEQYF.

CDR3 bases: TGCAGCGTGGCCGTGGCAGGGAACAATGAGCAGTTCTTC. Its protein is CSVAVAGNNEQFF. The chain recombines TRBV29-1 with TRBJ2-1; D is perhaps TRBD1 (5 bases). This CDR3 comprises 13 residues. V was shortened by 6 bases and J by 5 bases, with 14 bases between the two germline ends. Germline-derived CDR1 and CDR2 are SQVTM and ANQGSEA.

The chain couples TRBV30 to TRBJ1-3, with a tentative D call TRBD1 (6 bases). Germline V gives CDR1 GTSNPN, CDR2 SVGIG (reference sequence). Trimming stripped 6 bases from V and 0 bases from J, with 9 bases between. The CDR3 extends over 13 amino acids. The CDR3 DNA sequence: TGTGCCTGCTCAGGGGTCTCTGGAAACACCATATATTTT. Translated, it gives CACSGVSGNTIYF.

V gene TRBV5-1 combines with J gene TRBJ1-1, with D maybe TRBD1 (6 bases). The CDR3 is 15 residues long. V lost 4 bases to trimming and J lost 4 bases, with 17 bases between them. Germline CDR1 SGHRS, CDR2 YFSETQ. CDR3 nucleotides: TGCGCCAGCAGCGAGGGCGTACAGGGTCTCACTGAAGCTTTCTTT. This translates into CASSEGVQGLTEAFF.

The CDR3 DNA reads as TGTGCCAGCAGCCAATTACGGGTAGATACGCAGTATTTT. Translation: CASSQLRVDTQYF. The V call is TRBV3-1 (or the pseudogene TRBV3-2), the J call TRBJ2-3; D call uncertain. V lost 2 bases and J 5 bases, leaving 8 bases between the germline ends. CDR1 is LGHDT, CDR2 YNNKEL, per germline (reference sequence). This CDR3 is 13 amino acids long.

V gene TRBV7-3 combines with J gene TRBJ1-6, with D possibly matching TRBD1 (5 bases). The CDR3 loop spans 14 amino acids. The germline V gene encodes CDR1 SGHTA and CDR2 FQGTGA. Trimming cost V 2 bases and J 7 bases, with 9 bases left between them. For the CDR3, the DNA is TGTGCCAGCAGCTTACAGGGAGGCAATTCACCCCTCCACTTT. It yields the protein CASSLQGGNSPLHF.

This clone came up once. V usage is TRBV7-6 and J usage is TRBJ1-1, with D possibly TRBD1 on 5 matching bases. The CDR3 has 13 amino acids. Germline values: CDR1 SGHVS, CDR2 FNYEAQ. Trimming stripped 5 bases from V and 6 bases from J, with 13 bases between. The CDR3 here is CASSPGGAAEAFF. The DNA for the CDR3 is TGTGCCAGCAGCCCCGGCGGGGCCGCTGAAGCTTTCTTT.

This chain's CDR3 is CAWSVLAEFYGYTF. The CDR3 coding sequence is TGTGCCTGGAGTGTACTTGCGGAGTTCTATGGCTACACCTTC. The chain recombines TRBV30 with TRBJ1-2; D unresolved. CDR3 length equals 14 residues. The V and J ends lost 0 bases and 4 bases respectively, with 12 bases between them. Per the germline V gene, CDR1 is GTSNPN and CDR2 is SVGIG (reference sequence).

This clone has only one observation. The chain links TRBV28 to TRBJ2-7, with D perhaps matching TRBD2 (5 bases). Trimming shortened V by 5 bases and J by 2 bases, and 10 bases separated the two germline ends. The CDR3 is 13 residues long. Germline assignment: CDR1 MDHEN and CDR2 SYDVKM. This CDR3 is CASSGSVPYEQYF. DNA for the CDR3: TGTGCCAGCAGTGGGAGTGTCCCCTACGAGCAGTACTTC.

This chain links TRBV4-2 with TRBJ1-4, with D tentatively TRBD1 (6 bases). The CDR3 runs to 15 residues. The V gene lost 0 bases and the J gene lost 6 bases, with 11 bases spanning the gap. Germline V gene data show CDR1 as LGHNA and CDR2 as YNFKEQ. The CDR3 nucleotides are TGTGCCAGCAGCCAAGATCAGGGGTCCGATGAAAAACTGTTTTTT. Its translation is CASSQDQGSDEKLFF.

The chain recombines TRBV18 with TRBJ2-1, with 12 nucleotides matching TRBD2. CDR3 length: 16 amino acids. J lost 3 bases, V lost 3 bases, and 3 bases had no gene match. Germline values: CDR1 KGHSH, CDR2 LQKENI. CDR3 in DNA: TGTGCCAGCTCACCCACTAGCGGGAGGAACTACAATGAGCAGTTCTTC. Translating it yields CASSPTSGRNYNEQFF. Full variable domain (outside the CDR3, taken from reference TRBV18 and TRBJ2-1): NAGVMQNPRHLVRRRGQEARLRCSPMKGHSHVYWYRQLPEEGLKFMVYLQKENIIDESGMPKERFSAEFPKEGPSILRIQQVVRGDSAAYFCASSPTSGRNYNEQFFGPGTRLTVL.